These 30 T cell receptor beta chains came from one sample sequenced in a study of OX40 agonist ivuxolimab in advanced cancers. Using immunoSEQ multiplex PCR, the repertoire was profiled, and TCRdb retains in-frame clones only, with some absent. The sample has 50,000 to 60,000 clones; 70% to 90% are singletons. The material was CD4+ or CD8+ T cells sorted from blood, obtained in a trial of the OX40 agonist ivuxolimab. The receptors come from an adult with an advanced solid tumor such as melanoma, head and neck, liver or kidney cancer.

The rearrangement uses TRBV18 and TRBJ2-1; perhaps TRBD1 as D (6 bases). Germline CDR1 KGHSH, CDR2 LQKENI. This CDR3 is 14 amino acids long. With 3 bases removed from V and 7 bases from J, the gap between germline ends came to 13 bases. The CDR3 DNA reads TGTGCCAGCTCACCTGGGGGCCCCCGTAATGAGCAGTTCTTC. It codes for CASSPGGPRNEQFF.

V is TRBV19 and J is TRBJ1-5; a weak D match, TRBD1 (6 bases). The CDR3 is 18 amino acids. Germline V gives CDR1 LNHDA, CDR2 SQIVND (reference sequence). V lost 2 bases and J 10 bases, leaving 27 bases between the germline ends. The CDR3 nucleotides read TGTGCCAGTAGTATATCCGGGACAAGGACTTGGGGATCATACCCCCAGCATTTT. Translating gives CASSISGTRTWGSYPQHF.

The V gene is TRBV4-2, the J gene TRBJ2-3; 8 bases are a match to TRBD2. Germline V gene sequence: CDR1 LGHNA, CDR2 YNFKEQ. The CDR3 is 17 residues long. Unmatched junction bases numbered 5, after V lost 0 bases and J lost 0 bases. CDR3 nucleotides: TGTGCCAGCAGCCAAGAATTTAGCGGGACAAGCACAGATACGCAGTATTTT. Protein: CASSQEFSGTSTDTQYF.

V is TRBV14 and J is TRBJ2-3, with 12 bases matching TRBD2. CDR1 is SGHDN, CDR2 FVKESK, per germline. The ends lost 0 bases at V and 2 bases at J; junction bases unmatched: 9. CDR3 length: 19 amino acids. CDR3 coding DNA: TGTGCCAGCAGCCAAGATTTGCCCGGACTAGCGGGATTCACAGATACGCAGTATTTT. Its protein is CASSQDLPGLAGFTDTQYF.

This chain joins TRBV5-1 and TRBJ2-7, with TRBD2 matching over 7 bases. The CDR3 is made up of 15 amino acids. CDR1 is SGHRS and CDR2 is YFSETQ in the germline V gene. With V trimmed by 4 bases and J by 5 bases, 12 bases remained unmatched. CDR3 in DNA: TGCGCCAGCAGCGGGAGGGAGGAAAAGATCCACGAGCAGTACTTC. It specifies CASSGREEKIHEQYF.

The rearrangement links TRBV2 to TRBJ2-7; no definite D call. Germline CDR1 SNHLY, CDR2 FYNNEI. This CDR3 is 10 amino acids long. V was clipped by 6 bases and J by 7 bases, with 7 bases between them. CDR3 nucleotides: TGTGCCAGCAGCGGACGTGAGCAGTACTTC. Translated, it gives CASSGREQYF.

This chain connects TRBV2 to TRBJ1-3; D is uncertain. The CDR3 totals 12 residues. Germline V gene lookup returns CDR1 SNHLY and CDR2 FYNNEI. Trimming took off 6 bases at V and 2 bases at J, with 5 bases between the two ends. CDR3 residues: CASRVAGNTIYF. The CDR3 DNA is TGTGCCAGCAGGGTAGCTGGAAACACCATATATTTT. Based on the CDR3 plus reference TRBV2 and TRBJ1-3, the full variable domain is EPEVTQTPSHQVTQMGQEVILRCVPISNHLYFYWYRQILGQKVEFLVSFYNNEISEKSEIFDDQFSVERPDGSNFTLKIRSTKLEDSAMYFCASRVAGNTIYFGEGSWLTVV.

The V gene is TRBV27, the J gene TRBJ1-2; 7 nucleotides align to TRBD1. In germline, CDR1 is MNHEY, CDR2 SMNVEV (reference sequence). J lost 5 bases, V lost 6 bases, and 12 bases had no gene match. This CDR3 has 15 residues. CDR3 loop: CASSYSREGAYGYTF. The CDR3 bases are TGTGCCAGCAGCTACTCAAGGGAGGGGGCTTATGGCTACACCTTC.

The V call is TRBV28, the J call TRBJ1-3, with D uncertain. Germline V gene lookup returns CDR1 MDHEN and CDR2 SYDVKM. Trimming took off 3 bases at V and 1 base at J, with 7 bases between the two ends. CDR3 length: 14 amino acids. CDR3 protein: CASSFLGSGNTIYF. The CDR3 region has the DNA TGTGCCAGCAGTTTCTTGGGGTCTGGAAACACCATATATTTT.

The genes are TRBV7-6 and TRBJ2-2; 8 bases match TRBD2. Germline V gene lookup returns CDR1 SGHVS and CDR2 FNYEAQ. The CDR3 is made up of 16 amino acids. Trimming at V came to 3 bases and at J to 4 bases, leaving 7 bases not matched to a gene. The CDR3 sequence: CASSFRGTRSTGELFF. Here the CDR3 DNA reads TGTGCCAGCAGCTTCCGAGGGACTAGATCCACCGGGGAGCTGTTTTTT.

This clone was detected once. The chain recombines TRBV2 with TRBJ2-1; D is unresolved. There are 14 residues in the CDR3. Germline loops: CDR1 SNHLY, CDR2 FYNNEI. Between the trimmed V and J ends, which lost 9 bases and 0 bases, there was a span of 12 bases. The CDR3 reads CASLPRNSYNEQFF. The CDR3 DNA reads as TGTGCCAGTCTACCACGCAACTCCTACAATGAGCAGTTCTTC.

The rearrangement uses TRBV11-2 and TRBJ2-5; 7 nucleotides line up with TRBD2. From germline, CDR1 is SGHAT and CDR2 FQNNGV. This CDR3 comprises 14 residues. The ends lost 5 bases at V and 5 bases at J; junction bases unmatched: 8. The CDR3 protein is CASSPSGGQETQYF. The DNA of the CDR3 is TGTGCCAGCAGCCCTAGCGGAGGGCAGGAGACCCAGTACTTC. The full variable domain, rest sourced from reference TRBV11-2 and TRBJ2-5, is EAGVAQSPRYKIIEKRQSVAFWCNPISGHATLYWYQQILGQGPKLLIQFQNNGVVDDSQLPKDRFSAERLKGVDSTLKIQPAKLEDSAVYLCASSPSGGQETQYFGPGTRLLVL.

This sequence joins TRBV27 and TRBJ2-7, with D hard to call. V was cut by 7 bases and J by 6 bases, with 10 bases left in between. CDR3 size: 11 residues. Germline lookup yields CDR1 MNHEY and CDR2 SMNVEV (reference sequence). The CDR3 coding sequence is TGTGCCAGCACCCTAGGAAGCGAGCAGTACTTC. Translation: CASTLGSEQYF.

The chain recombines TRBV14 with TRBJ1-3; the D gene is possibly TRBD1 (5 bases). The germline V and J ends were trimmed by 5 bases and 4 bases, with 15 bases remaining between them. Germline assignment: CDR1 SGHDN and CDR2 FVKESK. The CDR3 consists of 15 residues. CDR3 bases: TGTGCCAGCAGCAAACCCAGGGTTGGCGGAAACACCATATATTTT. Protein sequence: CASSKPRVGGNTIYF.

The chain uses TRBV6-5 and TRBJ2-5, with 7 nucleotides matching TRBD1. Trimming removed 5 bases from V and 7 bases from J; junction bases left unmatched: 7. This CDR3 is 13 amino acids long. Germline loops: CDR1 MNHEY, CDR2 SVGAGI. CDR3 in amino acids: CASSLDRVGTQYF. The CDR3 DNA follows: TGTGCCAGCAGTCTAGACAGGGTGGGGACCCAGTACTTC.

The sample holds one count of this clone. The chain uses TRBV29-1 and TRBJ1-1; D is undetermined. Trimming removed 6 bases at V and 0 bases at J, with 17 bases between. Germline V lookup: CDR1 SQVTM, CDR2 ANQGSEA. The CDR3 extends over 15 amino acids. The CDR3 sequence: CSVPNGNGLNTEAFF. Written as DNA, the CDR3 is TGCAGCGTCCCCAATGGAAACGGCTTGAACACTGAAGCTTTCTTT.

Remarks on this clone: A read error may account for a junction end that differs from germline. J is TRBJ2-2 and V is TRBV7-7, with D possibly being TRBD1 (5 bases). The germline V gene has CDR1 SSHAT and CDR2 FNYEAQ (reference sequence). The CDR3 runs to 13 residues. The CDR3 bases are TGTGCTAGCAGCCCGAGGACATCCGGGGAGCTGTTTTTT. This sequence encodes CASSPRTSGELFF.

The chain joins TRBV7-8 to TRBJ2-1; 9 bases map to TRBD1. V trimming: 5 bases; J trimming: 2 bases; junction bases outside the gene matches: 4. This CDR3 contains 15 residues. Germline V gene data show CDR1 as SGHVS and CDR2 as FQNEAQ. CDR3 coding DNA: TGTGCCAGCAGCCCCAGGACAGGGGCCTACAATGAGCAGTTCTTC. Translation: CASSPRTGAYNEQFF.

The rearrangement joins TRBV30 to TRBJ2-3; 10 bases match TRBD2. This CDR3 comprises 16 residues. With 3 bases clipped from V and 2 bases from J, the junction kept 8 bases outside the gene matches. CDR1 is GTSNPN, CDR2 SVGIG, per germline (reference sequence). The CDR3 region is CAWRLLAGESTDTQYF. CDR3 coding DNA: TGTGCCTGGAGGTTGCTAGCGGGAGAGTCCACAGATACGCAGTATTTT.

This chain connects TRBV5-1 to TRBJ2-4; no clear D. Germline CDR1 is SGHRS and CDR2 is YFSETQ. The CDR3 consists of 16 residues. Trimming removed 1 base at V and 2 bases at J, with 13 bases between. CDR3 DNA: TGCGCCAGCAGCTTGAGTTCAGTCTCCCCCAAAAACATTCAGTACTTC. Its translation: CASSLSSVSPKNIQYF. The complete variable domain, with remaining parts taken from reference TRBV5-1 and TRBJ2-4, reads KAGVTQTPRYLIKTRGQQVTLSCSPISGHRSVSWYQQTPGQGLQFLFEYFSETQRNKGNFPGRFSGRQFSNSRSEMNVSTLELGDSALYLCASSLSSVSPKNIQYFGAGTRLSVL.

The CDR3 protein is CASSEARVGYGYTF. In DNA form, the CDR3 reads TGTGCCAGCAGTGAAGCCCGGGTGGGATATGGCTACACCTTC. This chain uses TRBV6-1 with TRBJ1-2, with unresolved D. Germline loops: CDR1 MNHNS, CDR2 SASEGT. The CDR3 is made up of 14 amino acids. The V end was cut by 0 bases, the J end by 5 bases, with 10 bases between.

This chain uses TRBV27 with TRBJ2-2; D may be TRBD2 (6 bases). Per the germline V gene, CDR1 is MNHEY and CDR2 is SMNVEV (reference sequence). The CDR3 has 14 amino acids. The V end was cut by 5 bases, the J end by 7 bases, with 14 bases between. Written as DNA, the CDR3 is TGTGCCAGCAGTGGGGGGAATGCCGACGGGGAGCTGTTTTTT. This sequence encodes CASSGGNADGELFF.

The chain couples TRBV18 to TRBJ1-1; D is ambiguous. This CDR3 is built from 14 residues. The V gene lost 5 bases and the J gene lost 0 bases, with 10 bases spanning the gap. Germline V gene sequence: CDR1 KGHSH, CDR2 LQKENI. CDR3 bases: TGTGCCAGCTCATCAGAATCCCTGAACACTGAAGCTTTCTTT. This encodes CASSSESLNTEAFF.

This clone was seen a handful of times. The gene calls are TRBV4-1 and TRBJ1-1; maybe TRBD1 (6 bases). Germline V CDR1 and CDR2: MGHRA, YSYEKL. The germline V and J ends were trimmed by 7 bases and 1 base, with 16 bases remaining between them. This CDR3 has 15 amino acids. The CDR3 reads CASTRGRGENTEAFF. CDR3 sequence (DNA): TGCGCCAGCACACGAGGGAGGGGGGAGAACACTGAAGCTTTCTTT.

This clone was counted once. This sequence joins TRBV20-1 and TRBJ2-1; no firm D call. The CDR3 totals 11 residues. The germline CDR1 and CDR2 sequences are DFQATT and SNEGSKA (reference sequence). The V end lost 5 bases, the J end lost 8 bases, and 10 bases lay between the germline ends. The CDR3 region is CSAFYSHEQFF. Here the CDR3 DNA reads TGCAGTGCTTTTTATTCCCATGAGCAGTTCTTC.

This chain connects TRBV30 to TRBJ2-7, with a tentative D call TRBD2 (6 bases). The germline gives CDR1 GTSNPN, CDR2 SVGIG (reference sequence). V lost 5 bases, J lost 5 bases, and 13 bases lay in between. This CDR3 is 12 amino acids long. The CDR3 reads CAWSLASNEQYF. As DNA, the CDR3 is TGTGCCTGGTCCCTAGCGAGTAACGAGCAGTACTTC.

This clone was observed a handful of times. CDR3 sequence (DNA): TGTGCCAGCAGCCCCAGGACGATCAACAATGAGCAGTTCTTC. It codes for CASSPRTINNEQFF. The chain is built from TRBV7-9 and TRBJ2-1; D remains ambiguous. The CDR3 is made up of 14 amino acids. The V gene's germline CDR1 is SEHNR and CDR2 FQNEAQ (reference sequence). V lost 5 bases, J lost 5 bases, and 13 bases lay in between. Full variable domain (remainder filled in from reference TRBV7-9 and TRBJ2-1): DTGVSQNPRHKITKRGQNVTFRCDPISEHNRLYWYRQTLGQGPEFLTYFQNEAQLEKSRLLSDRFSAERPKGSFSTLEIQRTEQGDSAMYLCASSPRTINNEQFFGPGTRLTVL.

This clone was counted once. The chain carries TRBV2 and TRBJ2-7, with D perhaps given as TRBD1 or TRBD2 (6 bases each). V was trimmed by 8 bases and J by 1 base, leaving 12 bases between them. This CDR3 has 13 residues. Germline V CDR1 and CDR2: SNHLY, FYNNEI. CDR3 DNA sequence: TGTGCCAGCTCAAGGGGGAGGTCCTACGAGCAGTACTTC. This codes for CASSRGRSYEQYF.

This clone was detected a few times. This chain links TRBV6-6 with TRBJ2-7; D remains ambiguous. Germline V gene sequence: CDR1 MNHNY, CDR2 SVGAGI (reference sequence). Trimming left V 6 bases short and J 7 bases short, with 10 bases between. The CDR3 has 11 amino acids. The CDR3 bases are TGTGCCAGCAGGGGCATGGGGGAGCAGTACTTC. It translates to CASRGMGEQYF.

The V gene is TRBV19, the J gene TRBJ2-3; no definite D call. V lost 5 bases and J 6 bases, leaving 6 bases between the germline ends. Germline CDR1 LNHDA, CDR2 SQIVND (reference sequence). The CDR3 contains 11 residues. CDR3 loop: CASSLLDTQYF. DNA for the CDR3: TGTGCCAGTAGTCTGCTTGATACGCAGTATTTT.